Shown below are 12 T cell receptor beta chains from a single sample sequenced in a study of control samples from healthy donors and cancer patients. Some clones are missing from TCRdb's copy, which holds only in-frame ones; the method was immunoSEQ multiplex PCR. The data contain approximately 150,000 clones, around nine tenths of them singletons. The specimen sequenced was blood. The receptors were sampled from a man between 25 and 39 years old in good health.

This clone is a singleton in its sample. CDR3 region: CASSPRTGRLSIQYF. CDR3 coding DNA: TGTGCCAGCAGTCCGCGGACAGGGCGGCTCAGCATTCAGTACTTC. The chain links TRBV6-2 or TRBV6-3 to TRBJ2-4; 8 bases match TRBD1. CDR1 and CDR2 (germline): MNHEY, SVGEGT. Germline trimming cut 5 bases from V and 9 bases from J; bases unmatched to any gene: 12. This CDR3 has 15 amino acids.

The rearrangement uses TRBV20-1 and TRBJ2-1; a possible D gene is TRBD2 (5 bases). Trimming pared 3 bases from V and 0 bases from J, leaving 15 bases between. Germline V lookup: CDR1 DFQATT, CDR2 SNEGSKA (reference sequence). This CDR3 region has 16 residues. DNA for the CDR3: TGCAGTGCTAGTCTTGGACTGGAAAGCTCCTACAATGAGCAGTTCTTC. This sequence encodes CSASLGLESSYNEQFF.

The V call is TRBV1, the J call TRBJ2-7; TRBD2 is the table's D call, not checked against the DNA. TRBV1 is labeled a pseudogene. The CDR3 length is 16 residues. The CDR3 sequence is CTSSQELAGLIYEQYF. CDR3 sequence (DNA): TGCACCAGCAGCCAGGAGCTAGCGGGGCTTATCTACGAGCAGTACTTC.

The V and J genes are TRBV7-2 and TRBJ2-1; a possible D gene is TRBD2 (6 bases). V lost 1 base, J lost 8 bases, and 9 bases lay in between. This CDR3 has 13 residues. Germline V gene data show CDR1 as SGHTA and CDR2 as FQGNSA. As DNA, the CDR3 is TGTGCCAGCAGCTTAGGTCGGGAGTATGAGCAGTTCTTC. It encodes CASSLGREYEQFF.

The J gene is TRBJ2-7, the V gene TRBV15; a possible D gene is TRBD2 (6 bases). V lost 0 bases, J lost 5 bases, and 20 bases lay in between. This CDR3 region has 17 residues. The germline V gene encodes CDR1 LNHNV and CDR2 YYDKDF (reference sequence). CDR3 in amino acids: CATSRDLVTGVLNEQYF. The CDR3 DNA sequence: TGTGCCACCAGCAGAGATCTGGTTACGGGAGTCCTGAACGAGCAGTACTTC.

The chain employs TRBV7-2 and TRBJ2-3; 9 nucleotides match TRBD2. CDR3 length: 17 amino acids. The germline V gene has CDR1 SGHTA and CDR2 FQGNSA. With 3 bases clipped from V and 4 bases from J, the junction kept 11 bases outside the gene matches. Here the CDR3 reads CASSLGLAGIGADTQYF. The CDR3 DNA sequence: TGTGCCAGCAGCTTGGGGCTAGCGGGGATTGGTGCAGATACGCAGTATTTT.

This clone was observed once. This chain links TRBV24-1 with TRBJ2-6; TRBD1 matches at 7 bases. Germline CDR1 is KGHDR and CDR2 is SFDVKD. Trimming took 3 bases from V and 2 from J; bases not matched to a gene: 6. This CDR3 is 17 amino acids long. CDR3: CATSDPTGPTGANVLTF. CDR3 bases: TGTGCCACCAGTGATCCGACAGGGCCCACTGGGGCCAACGTCCTGACTTTC.

The chain combines TRBV9 with TRBJ2-3, with a weak D call TRBD1 (5 bases). This CDR3 has 14 amino acids. V was trimmed by 6 bases and J by 1 base, leaving 12 bases between them. CDR1 is SGDLS, CDR2 YYNGEE, per germline. In nucleotides, the CDR3 is TGTGCCAGCAAGAGGTGGGGCGGCACAGATACGCAGTATTTT. Protein: CASKRWGGTDTQYF.

V usage is TRBV7-3 and J usage is TRBJ2-7, with D possibly TRBD2 on 6 matching bases. This CDR3 has 16 residues. Germline CDR1 reads SGHTA; CDR2 reads FQGTGA. The V and J ends lost 7 bases and 6 bases respectively, with 25 bases between them. The CDR3 here is CASILRLGPGGFEQYF. The CDR3 DNA follows: TGTGCCAGCATCCTACGACTAGGCCCTGGAGGGTTCGAGCAGTACTTC. Filled out from reference TRBV7-3 and TRBJ2-7, the complete variable domain reads GAGVSQTPSNKVTEKGKYVELRCDPISGHTALYWYRQSLGQGPEFLIYFQGTGAADDSGLPNDRFFAVRPEGSVSTLKIQRTERGDSAVYLCASILRLGPGGFEQYFGPGTRLTVT.

The rearrangement links TRBV27 to TRBJ2-5; the D is unclear. Trimming cost V 6 bases and J 5 bases, with 7 bases left between them. Per the germline V gene, CDR1 is MNHEY and CDR2 is SMNVEV (reference sequence). This CDR3 is 11 amino acids long. In nucleotides, the CDR3 is TGTGCCAGCAGCGAGCGCGAGACCCAGTACTTC. As protein: CASSERETQYF.

The chain uses TRBV7-8 and TRBJ2-1, with a possible D match to TRBD2 (7 bases). Germline values: CDR1 SGHVS, CDR2 FQNEAQ. Trimming cost V 0 bases and J 9 bases, with 15 bases left between them. The CDR3 totals 15 residues. This chain's CDR3 is CASSLARGGGSEQFF. The CDR3 DNA is TGTGCCAGCAGCTTAGCAAGGGGCGGGGGCAGTGAGCAGTTCTTC.

The chain couples TRBV9 to TRBJ2-5, with a possible D match to TRBD2 (5 bases). Germline CDR1 reads SGDLS; CDR2 reads YYNGEE. The V and J ends lost 2 bases and 5 bases respectively, with 16 bases between them. CDR3 length: 15 amino acids. CDR3 sequence reads: CASSVARGSQETQYF. CDR3 in DNA: TGTGCCAGCAGCGTCGCTCGTGGGAGTCAGGAGACCCAGTACTTC.